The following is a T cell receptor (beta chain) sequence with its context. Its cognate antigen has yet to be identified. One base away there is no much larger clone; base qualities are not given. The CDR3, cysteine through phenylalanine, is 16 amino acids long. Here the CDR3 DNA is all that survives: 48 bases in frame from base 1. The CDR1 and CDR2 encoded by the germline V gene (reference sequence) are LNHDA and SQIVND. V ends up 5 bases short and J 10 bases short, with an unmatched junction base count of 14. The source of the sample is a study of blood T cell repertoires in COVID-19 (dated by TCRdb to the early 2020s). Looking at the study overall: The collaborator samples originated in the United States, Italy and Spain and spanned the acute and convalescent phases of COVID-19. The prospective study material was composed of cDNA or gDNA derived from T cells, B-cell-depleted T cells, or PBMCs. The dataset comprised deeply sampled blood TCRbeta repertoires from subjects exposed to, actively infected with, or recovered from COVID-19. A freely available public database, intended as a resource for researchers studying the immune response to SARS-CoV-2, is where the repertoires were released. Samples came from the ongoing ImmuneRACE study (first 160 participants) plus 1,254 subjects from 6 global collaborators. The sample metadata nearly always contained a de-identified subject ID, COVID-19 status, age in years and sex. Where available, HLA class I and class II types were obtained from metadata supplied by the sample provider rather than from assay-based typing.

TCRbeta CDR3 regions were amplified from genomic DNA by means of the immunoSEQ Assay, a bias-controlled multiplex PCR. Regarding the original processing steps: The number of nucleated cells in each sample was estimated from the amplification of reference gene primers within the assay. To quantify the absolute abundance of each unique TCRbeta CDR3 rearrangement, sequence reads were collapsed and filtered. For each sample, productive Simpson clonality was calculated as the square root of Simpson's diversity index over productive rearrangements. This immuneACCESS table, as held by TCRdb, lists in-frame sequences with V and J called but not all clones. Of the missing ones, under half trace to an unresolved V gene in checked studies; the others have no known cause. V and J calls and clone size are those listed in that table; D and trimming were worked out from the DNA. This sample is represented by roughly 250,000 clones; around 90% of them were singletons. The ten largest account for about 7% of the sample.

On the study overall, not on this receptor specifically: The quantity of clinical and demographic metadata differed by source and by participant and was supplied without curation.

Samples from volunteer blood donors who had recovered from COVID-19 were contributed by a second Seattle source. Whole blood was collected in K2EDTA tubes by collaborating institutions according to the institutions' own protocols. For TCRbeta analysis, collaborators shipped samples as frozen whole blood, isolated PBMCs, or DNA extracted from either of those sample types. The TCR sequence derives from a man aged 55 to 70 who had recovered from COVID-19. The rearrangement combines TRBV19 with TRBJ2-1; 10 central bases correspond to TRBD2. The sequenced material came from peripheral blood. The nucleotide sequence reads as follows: TGTGCCAGTAGTGGATTTAGCGGGGGGTATAATGGAGAGCAGTTCTTC. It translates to CASSGFSGGYNGEQFF.